This TCR beta chain was identified in a study of control samples from healthy donors and cancer patients. Method: immunoSEQ multiplex PCR; TCRdb's copy keeps in-frame clones and lacks some. Of roughly 80,000 clones detected, around nine tenths appear once; the ten largest clones hold 5.7%. The specimen was blood. This clonotype was obtained from a woman aged 45-60 years in good health.

DNA for the CDR3: TGTGCTAGTGGTGGGGGGGACATGTATATCGAAAAACTGTTTTTT. Its protein product is CASGGGDMYIEKLFF. The V call is TRBV12-5, the J call TRBJ1-4; weak D call: TRBD1 (6 bases). V gave up 5 bases and J gave up 8 bases, with 18 bases separating them. Germline V gene sequence: CDR1 LGHNT, CDR2 FRNRAP. The CDR3 consists of 15 residues.